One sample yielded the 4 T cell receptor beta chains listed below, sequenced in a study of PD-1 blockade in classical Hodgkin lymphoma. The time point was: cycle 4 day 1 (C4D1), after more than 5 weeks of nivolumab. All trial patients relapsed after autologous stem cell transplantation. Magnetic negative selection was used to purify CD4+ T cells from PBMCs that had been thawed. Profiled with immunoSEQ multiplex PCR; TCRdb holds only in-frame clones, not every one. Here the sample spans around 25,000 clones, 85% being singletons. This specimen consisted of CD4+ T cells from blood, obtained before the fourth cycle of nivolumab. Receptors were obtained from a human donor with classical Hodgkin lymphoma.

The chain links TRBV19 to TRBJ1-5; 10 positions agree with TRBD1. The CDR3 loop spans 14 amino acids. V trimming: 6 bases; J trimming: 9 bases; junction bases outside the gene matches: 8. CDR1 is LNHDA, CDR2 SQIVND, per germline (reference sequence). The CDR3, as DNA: TGTGCCAGTAGACCTGGACAGGGGGGGCGGCCCCAGCATTTT. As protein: CASRPGQGGRPQHF.

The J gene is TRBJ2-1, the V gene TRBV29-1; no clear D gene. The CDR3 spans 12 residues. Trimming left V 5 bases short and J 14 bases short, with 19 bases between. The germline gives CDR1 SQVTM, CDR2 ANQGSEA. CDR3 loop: CSVLDSPSREFF. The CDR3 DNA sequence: TGCAGCGTTTTAGACTCCCCGTCGCGAGAGTTCTTC.

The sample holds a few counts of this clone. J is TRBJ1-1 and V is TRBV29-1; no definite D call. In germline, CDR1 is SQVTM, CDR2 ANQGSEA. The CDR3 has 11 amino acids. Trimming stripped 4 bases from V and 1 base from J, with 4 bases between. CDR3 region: CSVGRNTEAFF. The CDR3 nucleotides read TGCAGCGTTGGAAGGAACACTGAAGCTTTCTTT.

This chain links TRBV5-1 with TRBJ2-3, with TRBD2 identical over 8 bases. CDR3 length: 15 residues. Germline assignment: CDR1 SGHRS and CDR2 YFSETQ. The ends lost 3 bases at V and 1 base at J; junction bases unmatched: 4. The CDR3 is CASSYASGRTDTQYF. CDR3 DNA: TGCGCCAGCAGCTACGCTAGCGGGCGCACAGATACGCAGTATTTT.